The rows below give T cell receptor beta chains drawn from one sample of a study of cytomegalovirus exposure and HLA in healthy donors. Some clones are missing from TCRdb's copy, which holds only in-frame ones; the method was immunoSEQ multiplex PCR. Among 120,000 or so clones listed, around three quarters were seen once. Sequencing was performed on PBMCs. The receptor set was obtained from a human donor in good health. The CDR3 runs from the conserved cysteine through the conserved F or W. Each record gives: J gene, clone size, D gene, V gene, CDR3 protein, CDR3 DNA. The D gene is left open where the match is weak. The size of a clone is reported for some rows only, either as once, few or many, or as a class for expanded clones.

j_call: TRBJ1-3; clone_size: NA; d_call: NA; v_call: TRBV15; cdr3_aa: CATSRDPGLSGNTIYF; cdr3_nt: TGTGCCACCAGCAGAGACCCAGGACTCTCTGGAAACACCATATATTTT
j_call: TRBJ2-2; clone_size: NA; d_call: NA; v_call: TRBV7-2; cdr3_aa: CASSFGGGELFF; cdr3_nt: TGTGCCAGCAGCTTCGGTGGCGGGGAGCTGTTTTTT
j_call: TRBJ2-3; clone_size: NA; d_call: TRBD2; v_call: TRBV6-5; cdr3_aa: CASRLAETTDTQYF; cdr3_nt: TGTGCCAGCAGACTAGCGGAGACCACAGATACGCAGTATTTT
j_call: TRBJ1-1; clone_size: NA; d_call: NA; v_call: TRBV29-1; cdr3_aa: CSVEDRPSGLSTEAFF; cdr3_nt: TGCAGCGTTGAAGATCGGCCCTCGGGGTTAAGCACTGAAGCTTTCTTT
j_call: TRBJ2-1; clone_size: NA; d_call: NA; v_call: TRBV9; cdr3_aa: CASSVEAAGNEQFF; cdr3_nt: TGTGCCAGCAGCGTAGAGGCGGCGGGCAATGAGCAGTTCTTC
j_call: TRBJ2-1; clone_size: once; d_call: TRBD2; v_call: TRBV10-3; cdr3_aa: CAISEGLAGYNEQFF; cdr3_nt: TGTGCCATCAGTGAGGGGCTAGCGGGGTACAATGAGCAGTTCTTC
j_call: TRBJ2-3; clone_size: NA; d_call: TRBD2; v_call: TRBV5-1; cdr3_aa: CASSLATSGARDTQYF; cdr3_nt: TGCGCCAGCAGCTTGGCGACTAGCGGGGCGCGAGATACGCAGTATTTT
j_call: TRBJ2-7; clone_size: NA; d_call: NA; v_call: TRBV7-9; cdr3_aa: CASSLGGRSEQYF; cdr3_nt: TGTGCCAGCAGCTTAGGCGGGCGGAGTGAGCAGTACTTC
j_call: TRBJ2-6; clone_size: NA; d_call: NA; v_call: TRBV7-2; cdr3_aa: CASSLVARGSGANVLTF; cdr3_nt: TGTGCCAGCAGCTTAGTCGCCAGGGGTTCTGGGGCCAACGTCCTGACTTTC
j_call: TRBJ1-5; clone_size: NA; d_call: NA; v_call: TRBV4-1; cdr3_aa: CASSQGAGRGQPQHF; cdr3_nt: TGCGCCAGCAGCCAAGGAGCGGGAAGGGGACAGCCCCAGCATTTT
j_call: TRBJ1-1; clone_size: once; d_call: TRBD1; v_call: TRBV19; cdr3_aa: CASSIRGLPNTEAFF; cdr3_nt: TGTGCCAGTAGTATTAGGGGGCTACCGAACACTGAAGCTTTCTTT
j_call: TRBJ2-1; clone_size: once; d_call: NA; v_call: TRBV5-1; cdr3_aa: CASSPRMNEQFF; cdr3_nt: TGCGCCAGCAGCCCCAGAATGAATGAGCAGTTCTTC
j_call: TRBJ1-5; clone_size: NA; d_call: NA; v_call: TRBV5-1; cdr3_aa: CASSLEGDHSNQPQHF; cdr3_nt: TGCGCCAGCAGCTTGGAGGGGGACCATAGCAATCAGCCCCAGCATTTT
j_call: TRBJ1-4; clone_size: NA; d_call: TRBD1; v_call: TRBV19; cdr3_aa: CASSGQGETEKLFF; cdr3_nt: TGTGCCAGTAGTGGACAGGGGGAGACGGAAAAACTGTTTTTT
j_call: TRBJ1-5; clone_size: NA; d_call: NA; v_call: TRBV27; cdr3_aa: CASSQGQTSNQPQHF; cdr3_nt: TGTGCCAGCAGCCAAGGACAGACTAGCAATCAGCCCCAGCATTTT
j_call: TRBJ2-7; clone_size: NA; d_call: NA; v_call: TRBV11-2; cdr3_aa: CASSLRRDLTYEQYF; cdr3_nt: TGTGCCAGCAGCCTGCGGCGGGACCTGACCTACGAGCAGTACTTC
j_call: TRBJ2-1; clone_size: NA; d_call: NA; v_call: TRBV6-5; cdr3_aa: CASKDSRSRTKQFF; cdr3_nt: TGTGCCAGCAAGGACAGCCGTTCGAGGACCAAGCAGTTCTTC
j_call: TRBJ1-5; clone_size: few; d_call: NA; v_call: TRBV21-1; cdr3_aa: CARSKQGAWNQPQHF; cdr3_nt: TGTGCCAGATCTAAGCAGGGGGCGTGGAATCAGCCCCAGCATTTT
j_call: TRBJ2-7; clone_size: NA; d_call: TRBD1; v_call: TRBV19; cdr3_aa: CASSIGQGGYEQCF; cdr3_nt: TGTGCCAGTAGTATAGGACAGGGTGGATACGAGCAGTGCTTC
j_call: TRBJ2-1; clone_size: NA; d_call: TRBD1; v_call: TRBV7-8; cdr3_aa: CASSSRQGANEQFF; cdr3_nt: TGTGCCAGCAGCTCAAGACAGGGGGCGAATGAGCAGTTCTTC
j_call: TRBJ1-2; clone_size: NA; d_call: TRBD1; v_call: TRBV4-1; cdr3_aa: CASSRGQGGIPGYTF; cdr3_nt: TGCGCCAGCAGCCGCGGACAGGGGGGGATTCCTGGCTACACCTTC
j_call: TRBJ2-3; clone_size: few; d_call: TRBD2; v_call: TRBV7-9; cdr3_aa: CASTQRLAGSDTQYF; cdr3_nt: TGTGCCAGCACCCAAAGACTAGCGGGATCTGATACGCAGTATTTT
j_call: TRBJ2-3; clone_size: few; d_call: TRBD2; v_call: TRBV6-1; cdr3_aa: CASRGAGGPADTQYF; cdr3_nt: TGTGCCAGCAGGGGAGCGGGAGGGCCCGCAGATACGCAGTATTTT
j_call: TRBJ2-7; clone_size: few; d_call: TRBD1; v_call: TRBV5-1; cdr3_aa: CASSLVGGQGQQYF; cdr3_nt: TGCGCCAGCAGCTTGGTAGGGGGCCAGGGGCAGCAGTACTTC
j_call: TRBJ2-1; clone_size: NA; d_call: TRBD2; v_call: TRBV10-2; cdr3_aa: CASSETGLDGFNEQFF; cdr3_nt: TGCGCCAGCAGTGAGACGGGACTAGATGGATTCAATGAGCAGTTCTTC
j_call: TRBJ2-2; clone_size: NA; d_call: TRBD2; v_call: TRBV2; cdr3_aa: CASGRRASGMVGELFF; cdr3_nt: TGTGCCAGCGGCCGCCGGGCTAGCGGGATGGTCGGGGAGCTGTTTTTT
j_call: TRBJ2-7; clone_size: NA; d_call: NA; v_call: TRBV6-5; cdr3_aa: CASSWTESYEQYF; cdr3_nt: TGTGCCAGCAGTTGGACAGAGTCCTACGAGCAGTACTTC
j_call: TRBJ2-1; clone_size: few; d_call: TRBD2; v_call: TRBV7-3; cdr3_aa: CASSLKGLADTEQFF; cdr3_nt: TGTGCCAGCAGCCTCAAGGGACTAGCGGACACCGAGCAGTTCTTC
j_call: TRBJ1-1; clone_size: NA; d_call: NA; v_call: TRBV4-2; cdr3_aa: CASSQLAGGTEAFF; cdr3_nt: TGTGCCAGCAGCCAACTCGCGGGGGGCACTGAAGCTTTCTTT
j_call: TRBJ2-5; clone_size: NA; d_call: NA; v_call: TRBV6-8; cdr3_aa: CAFFGQKEETQYF; cdr3_nt: TGTGCCTTTTTCGGACAGAAAGAGGAGACCCAGTACTTC
j_call: TRBJ2-2; clone_size: once; d_call: TRBD2; v_call: TRBV5-1; cdr3_aa: CASSEASGTNTGELFF; cdr3_nt: TGCGCCAGCAGCGAGGCTAGCGGGACGAACACCGGGGAGCTGTTTTTT
j_call: TRBJ1-1; clone_size: NA; d_call: TRBD1; v_call: TRBV10-3; cdr3_aa: CAISERGGTVGAFF; cdr3_nt: TGTGCCATCAGTGAGCGGGGGGGGACAGTTGGAGCTTTCTTT
j_call: TRBJ1-2; clone_size: NA; d_call: TRBD1; v_call: TRBV6-1; cdr3_aa: CASSVQTGVFYGYTF; cdr3_nt: TGTGCCAGCAGTGTTCAGACAGGGGTCTTCTATGGCTACACCTTC
j_call: TRBJ2-7; clone_size: once; d_call: NA; v_call: TRBV7-6; cdr3_aa: CASSLFSGSYEQYF; cdr3_nt: TGTGCCAGCAGCTTATTCTCGGGTTCCTACGAGCAGTACTTC
j_call: TRBJ2-3; clone_size: NA; d_call: TRBD2; v_call: TRBV7-6; cdr3_aa: CASSPGGGADTQYF; cdr3_nt: TGTGCCAGCAGCCCAGGCGGGGGAGCGGATACGCAGTATTTT
j_call: TRBJ2-1; clone_size: few; d_call: TRBD2; v_call: TRBV7-3; cdr3_aa: CASSPGGRAHNEQFF; cdr3_nt: TGTGCCAGCAGCCCCGGCGGGAGGGCCCACAATGAGCAGTTCTTC
j_call: TRBJ2-7; clone_size: NA; d_call: NA; v_call: TRBV5-8; cdr3_aa: CASSLGQAEYF; cdr3_nt: TGTGCCAGCAGCTTGGGGCAGGCCGAGTACTTC